What follows are 28 T cell receptor beta chains derived from one specimen sequenced in a study of cytomegalovirus exposure and HLA in healthy donors. This PCR relied on a set of 60 Vbeta primers and 13 Jbeta primers. The repertoire was sequenced with immunoSEQ multiplex PCR; TCRdb's copy has only in-frame clones and lacks some. This sample has just over 150,000 clones; around three quarters occur once, and the top ten carry around 6.9%. The sample taken for sequencing was PBMCs. These receptors all stem from a man aged 35 to 55 in good health and CMV-seropositive.

V and J are TRBV6-6 and TRBJ2-2; unclear D gene. The germline V gene encodes CDR1 MNHNY and CDR2 SVGAGI (reference sequence). Between the trimmed V and J ends, which lost 2 bases and 4 bases, there was a span of 11 bases. The CDR3 is made up of 15 amino acids. In DNA, the CDR3 is TGTGCCAGCAGTTACGCTAGTACGGGCACCGGGGAGCTGTTTTTT. Translation gives CASSYASTGTGELFF.

The rearrangement uses TRBV1 and TRBJ2-7; the table calls TRBD2, which could not be checked here. TRBV1 is a listed pseudogene. The CDR3 length is 18 residues. Written as DNA, the CDR3 is TGCACCAGCAGCCAAGGGCCCCACTCCGGGACTCCCTCCTACGAGCAGTACTTC. It codes for CTSSQGPHSGTPSYEQYF.

This chain joins TRBV4-1 and TRBJ2-3; D is perhaps TRBD2 (6 bases). With 4 bases removed from V and 0 bases from J, the gap between germline ends came to 14 bases. This CDR3 spans 16 amino acids. CDR1 is MGHRA and CDR2 is YSYEKL in the germline V gene. CDR3 region: CASSLHGGDSTDTQYF. CDR3 in DNA: TGCGCCAGCAGCCTACATGGCGGGGATAGCACAGATACGCAGTATTTT.

The rearrangement links TRBV21-1 to TRBJ2-7; the D call TRBD1 from the table was never checked on the DNA. TRBV21-1 is labeled a pseudogene. The CDR3 is 16 residues long. CDR3 in DNA: TGTGCCAGCAGCAAAAGGGGGGACAGGGATATTTACGAGCAGTACTTC. This gives the protein CASSKRGDRDIYEQYF.

This clone has only a few counts. The chain couples TRBV18 to TRBJ2-2; D is unclear. V lost 3 bases and J lost 2, with 10 bases in between. The CDR3 has 15 amino acids. The germline gives CDR1 KGHSH, CDR2 LQKENI. CDR3 sequence reads: CASSPSQVNTGELFF. CDR3 DNA sequence: TGTGCCAGCTCACCGAGCCAGGTTAACACCGGGGAGCTGTTTTTT.

V gene TRBV4-3 combines with J gene TRBJ1-3, with D uncertain. The V gene lost 1 base and the J gene lost 0 bases, with 7 bases spanning the gap. The CDR3 is 15 residues long. Per the germline V gene, CDR1 is LGHNA and CDR2 is YSLEER. The CDR3, as DNA: TGCGCCAGCAGCCAAGGGCAAAGCTCTGGAAACACCATATATTTT. It translates to CASSQGQSSGNTIYF.

This chain links TRBV6-6 with TRBJ1-5; no reliable D call. Between the trimmed V and J ends, which lost 6 bases and 4 bases, there was a span of 4 bases. The germline gives CDR1 MNHNY, CDR2 SVGAGI (reference sequence). The CDR3 has 11 amino acids. The CDR3 sequence is CASSLNQPQHF. The CDR3 nucleotides read TGTGCCAGCAGCCTTAATCAGCCCCAGCATTTT.

The V and J genes are TRBV7-2 and TRBJ2-7; the D is unclear. The CDR3 has 15 amino acids. From germline, CDR1 is SGHTA and CDR2 FQGNSA. The V and J ends lost 5 bases and 5 bases respectively, with 19 bases between them. The CDR3 DNA reads as TGTGCCAGCAGCCTTCGAGTTTCGCCGAGCAACGAGCAGTACTTC. Residues: CASSLRVSPSNEQYF.

The J gene is TRBJ1-1, the V gene TRBV7-9; perhaps TRBD1 as D (6 bases). V lost 3 bases to trimming and J lost 0 bases, with 14 bases between them. In germline, CDR1 is SEHNR, CDR2 FQNEAQ (reference sequence). This CDR3 region has 16 residues. CDR3 DNA: TGTGCCAGCAGCTTGGTCCAACAGGGAATGAACACTGAAGCTTTCTTT. Residues: CASSLVQQGMNTEAFF. The full variable domain, with the rest looked up from reference TRBV7-9 and TRBJ1-1, is DTGVSQNPRHKITKRGQNVTFRCDPISEHNRLYWYRQTLGQGPEFLTYFQNEAQLEKSRLLSDRFSAERPKGSFSTLEIQRTEQGDSAMYLCASSLVQQGMNTEAFFGQGTRLTVV.

This chain uses TRBV5-1 with TRBJ2-7; 7 bases line up with TRBD2. This CDR3 region has 17 residues. Trimming took 1 base from V and 4 from J; bases not matched to a gene: 14. CDR1 is SGHRS, CDR2 YFSETQ, per germline. In DNA, the CDR3 is TGCGCCAGCAGCTTGAGGTCTGGGAGCGGGGTAGAGTACGAGCAGTACTTC. Translation: CASSLRSGSGVEYEQYF. The full variable domain, rest sourced from reference TRBV5-1 and TRBJ2-7, is KAGVTQTPRYLIKTRGQQVTLSCSPISGHRSVSWYQQTPGQGLQFLFEYFSETQRNKGNFPGRFSGRQFSNSRSEMNVSTLELGDSALYLCASSLRSGSGVEYEQYFGPGTRLTVT.

The chain has TRBV11-3 and TRBJ2-5; D may be TRBD2 (5 bases). Germline CDR1 is SGHNT and CDR2 is YENEEA. V lost 4 bases and J lost 2, with 14 bases in between. The CDR3 sequence is 15 residues long. CDR3 in DNA: TGTGCCAGCAGCTCCCCTTTTGGAGGTCAAGAGACCCAGTACTTC. This translates into CASSSPFGGQETQYF.

This clone was recorded once. The chain combines TRBV7-2 with TRBJ1-6, with D uncertain. The CDR3 sequence is 14 residues long. Looked up from germline, CDR1 is SGHTA and CDR2 is FQGNSA. The germline V and J ends were trimmed by 4 bases and 7 bases, with 11 bases remaining between them. The CDR3: CASSSRLTNSPLHF. CDR3 coding DNA: TGTGCCAGCAGCTCCCGACTGACGAATTCACCCCTCCACTTT.

The CDR3 protein is CASSAGTGRAYEQYF. The CDR3 bases are TGTGCCAGCAGCGCGGGGACAGGGCGAGCCTACGAGCAGTACTTC. The genes are TRBV5-8 and TRBJ2-7, with TRBD1 identical over 9 bases. This CDR3 has 15 amino acids. Germline CDR1 and CDR2: SGHTS and YDEGEE. Trimming took 4 bases from V and 2 from J; bases not matched to a gene: 7.

V gene TRBV9 combines with J gene TRBJ1-4; a possible D gene is TRBD1 (6 bases). V lost 3 bases and J lost 8, with 14 bases in between. Germline values: CDR1 SGDLS, CDR2 YYNGEE. The CDR3 spans 14 residues. CDR3 sequence (DNA): TGTGCCAGCAGCGAAGGGGGACGAAGAGAAAAACTGTTTTTT. Translation gives CASSEGGRREKLFF.

On this clone: The CDR3 does not close with the conserved phenylalanine or tryptophan, likely indicating a read error. No DNA is shown, since the ends of the CDR3 on it are uncertain; the CDR3 is the one TCRdb lists. The chain recombines TRBV9 with TRBJ1-2; TRBD1 is the table's D call, not checked against the DNA. Per germline, CDR1 SGDLS and CDR2 YYNGEE. The CDR3 spans 10 residues, counting both ends. CDR3 protein: CASSVNRADY.

The DNA for the CDR3 is TGTGCCAGCAGCCAAGTACAGGGGGGGTCCTACGAGCAGTACTTC. Translated: CASSQVQGGSYEQYF. The chain is built from TRBV14 and TRBJ2-7, with D possibly matching TRBD1 (8 bases). Germline V CDR1 and CDR2: SGHDN, FVKESK. The CDR3 is 15 residues long. Trimming pared 1 base from V and 1 base from J, leaving 11 bases between. Drawing the rest from reference TRBV14 and TRBJ2-7, the complete variable domain is EAGVTQFPSHSVIEKGQTVTLRCDPISGHDNLYWYRRVMGKEIKFLLHFVKESKQDESGMPNNRFLAERTGGTYSTLKVQPAELEDSGVYFCASSQVQGGSYEQYFGPGTRLTVT.

The chain couples TRBV19 to TRBJ2-5, with a weak D call TRBD2 (7 bases). The CDR3 has 13 residues. Germline assignment: CDR1 LNHDA and CDR2 SQIVND (reference sequence). V was clipped by 8 bases and J by 4 bases, with 14 bases between them. As DNA, the CDR3 is TGTGCCAGTCACCCGGGGGGCGTAGAGACCCAGTACTTC. Amino acids: CASHPGGVETQYF.

With respect to this clone: Distinct nucleotide sequences in the sample also encode this CDR3. The chain combines TRBV9 with TRBJ2-6; 12 nucleotides align to TRBD2. The CDR3 loop spans 18 amino acids. V shed 2 bases and J 0 bases; nucleotides not matched to a gene: 3. CDR1 SGDLS and CDR2 YYNGEE come from the germline V gene. Here the CDR3 reads CASSVTSGGASGANVLTF. In nucleotides, the CDR3 is TGTGCCAGCAGCGTGACTAGCGGGGGTGCCTCTGGGGCCAACGTCCTGACTTTC. The complete variable domain, with remaining parts taken from reference TRBV9 and TRBJ2-6, reads DSGVTQTPKHLITATGQRVTLRCSPRSGDLSVYWYQQSLDQGLQFLIQYYNGEERAKGNILERFSAQQFPDLHSELNLSSLELGDSALYFCASSVTSGGASGANVLTFGAGSRLTVL.

This clone showed up just a few times. The chain links TRBV29-1 to TRBJ1-2, with 7 bases that match TRBD1. CDR1 is SQVTM, CDR2 ANQGSEA, per germline. This CDR3 has 11 amino acids. CDR3 residues: CTIDRVNGYTF. In DNA form, the CDR3 reads TGCACCATTGACAGGGTTAATGGCTACACCTTC.

The chain has TRBV25-1 and TRBJ1-4; D ambiguous. Germline CDR1 MGHDK, CDR2 SYGVNS. The CDR3 spans 16 residues. The ends were cut back, 3 bases at V and 0 bases at J, with 11 bases in the middle. In nucleotides, the CDR3 is TGTGCCAGCAGTGACACGAGGGTTGCAACTAATGAAAAACTGTTTTTT. Translation: CASSDTRVATNEKLFF.

This clone was observed a handful of times. The V and J genes are TRBV4-3 and TRBJ1-1; no definite D call. This CDR3 spans 14 amino acids. From germline, CDR1 is LGHNA and CDR2 YSLEER. V was shortened by 1 base and J by 5 bases, with 11 bases between the two germline ends. The CDR3 region is CASSQALGETEAFF. The CDR3 region has the DNA TGCGCCAGCAGCCAAGCCCTCGGGGAGACTGAAGCTTTCTTT.

This rearrangement joins TRBV5-8 to TRBJ1-5; D might be TRBD1 (6 bases). V was shortened by 4 bases and J by 6 bases, with 17 bases between the two germline ends. The length of the CDR3 is 15 residues. Per germline, CDR1 SGHTS and CDR2 YDEGEE. CDR3 sequence reads: CASSAGQHTTQPQHF. The DNA for the CDR3 is TGTGCCAGCAGCGCCGGACAGCACACAACTCAGCCCCAGCATTTT.

On this clone itself: Other DNA sequences in the same sample also yield this CDR3. The chain joins TRBV11-2 to TRBJ1-1; D not resolved. There are 13 residues in the CDR3. The ends were cut back, 4 bases at V and 0 bases at J, with 6 bases in the middle. Germline CDR1 SGHAT, CDR2 FQNNGV. The CDR3 nucleotides are TGTGCCAGCAGCTCCCAGATGAACACTGAAGCTTTCTTT. This codes for CASSSQMNTEAFF.

This clone was counted only a few times. V and J are TRBV19 and TRBJ1-2; possible D gene TRBD1, 6 bases. V was cut by 11 bases and J by 6 bases, with 10 bases left in between. The length of the CDR3 is 10 residues. Germline CDR1 and CDR2: LNHDA and SQIVND (reference sequence). Here the CDR3 DNA reads TGTGCCGTTCGGACAGATGGCTACACCTTC. Translated: CAVRTDGYTF.

The chain uses TRBV29-1 and TRBJ1-1, with 7 bases fitting TRBD1. Germline CDR1 SQVTM, CDR2 ANQGSEA. V lost 4 bases, J lost 4 bases, and 9 bases stayed unmatched. This CDR3 contains 14 residues. The chain's CDR3 is CSVVPQGVGTEAFF. The CDR3 DNA reads TGCAGCGTTGTGCCCCAGGGGGTTGGCACTGAAGCTTTCTTT. The variable domain in full, with the rest retrieved from reference TRBV29-1 and TRBJ1-1, is SAVISQKPSRDICQRGTSLTIQCQVDSQVTMMFWYRQQPGQSLTLIATANQGSEATYESGFVIDKFPISRPNLTFSTLTVSNMSPEDSSIYLCSVVPQGVGTEAFFGQGTRLTVV.

The J gene is TRBJ1-1, the V gene TRBV5-6; D is uncertain. CDR3 length: 16 residues. The V end lost 2 bases, the J end lost 5 bases, and 19 bases lay between the germline ends. Germline values: CDR1 SGHDT, CDR2 YYEEEE. CDR3: CASSLGILETGTEAFF. The DNA for the CDR3 is TGTGCCAGCAGCTTAGGAATTTTAGAGACGGGAACTGAAGCTTTCTTT.

Only a few counts were recorded for this clone. This chain connects TRBV12-5 to TRBJ1-5; perhaps TRBD1 as D (5 bases). V was clipped by 0 bases and J by 7 bases, with 19 bases between them. CDR3 length: 17 residues. CDR1 and CDR2 from the germline V gene are LGHNT and FRNRAP. As DNA, the CDR3 is TGTGCTAGTGGTTTGGTACCTCTGGAGTCATGGGGCCAGCCCCAGCATTTT. Residues: CASGLVPLESWGQPQHF. Full variable domain (remainder filled in from reference TRBV12-5 and TRBJ1-5): DARVTQTPRHKVTEMGQEVTMRCQPILGHNTVFWYRQTMMQGLELLAYFRNRAPLDDSGMPKDRFSAEMPDATLATLKIQPSEPRDSAVYFCASGLVPLESWGQPQHFGDGTRLSIL.

This chain uses TRBV10-2 with TRBJ2-7, with 10 bases fitting TRBD1. The CDR3 is 14 residues long. Trimming cost V 6 bases and J 6 bases; bases outside gene matches: 8. Germline loops: CDR1 WSHSY, CDR2 SAAADI. CDR3 loop: CASRETGGFAEQYF. The CDR3 DNA reads TGCGCCAGCAGGGAGACAGGGGGCTTCGCCGAGCAGTACTTC.